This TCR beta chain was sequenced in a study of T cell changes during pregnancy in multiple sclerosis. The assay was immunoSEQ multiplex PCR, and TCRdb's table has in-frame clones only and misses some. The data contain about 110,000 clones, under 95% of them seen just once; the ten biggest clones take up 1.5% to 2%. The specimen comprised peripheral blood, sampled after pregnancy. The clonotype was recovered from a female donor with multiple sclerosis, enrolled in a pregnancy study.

CDR3 amino acids: CAISVRGSDYGYTF. The DNA for the CDR3 is TGTGCCATCAGTGTACGGGGGAGCGACTATGGCTACACCTTC. The rearrangement uses TRBV10-3 and TRBJ1-2; perhaps TRBD1 as D (5 bases). This CDR3 spans 14 amino acids. The V gene lost 4 bases and the J gene lost 3 bases, with 12 bases spanning the gap. Germline lookup yields CDR1 ENHRY and CDR2 SYGVKD.